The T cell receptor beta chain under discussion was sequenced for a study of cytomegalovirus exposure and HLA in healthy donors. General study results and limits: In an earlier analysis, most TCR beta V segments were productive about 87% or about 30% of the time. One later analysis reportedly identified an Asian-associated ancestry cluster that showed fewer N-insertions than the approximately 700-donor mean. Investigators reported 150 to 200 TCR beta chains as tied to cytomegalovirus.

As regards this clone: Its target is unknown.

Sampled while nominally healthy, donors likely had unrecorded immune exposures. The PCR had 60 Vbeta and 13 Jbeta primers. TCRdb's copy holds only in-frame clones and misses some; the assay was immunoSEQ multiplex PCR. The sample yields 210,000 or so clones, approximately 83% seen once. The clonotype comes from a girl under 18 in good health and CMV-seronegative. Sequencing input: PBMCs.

The CDR3, as DNA: TGTGCCAGCAAGGTCGGGGGTCGGGATTCACCCCTCCACTTT. Its protein product is CASKVGGRDSPLHF. The gene calls are TRBV5-5 and TRBJ1-6; tentatively, D is TRBD1 (5 bases). This CDR3 comprises 14 residues. Between the trimmed V and J ends, which lost 6 bases and 8 bases, there was a span of 15 bases. Per germline, CDR1 SGHKS and CDR2 YYEKEE (reference sequence).